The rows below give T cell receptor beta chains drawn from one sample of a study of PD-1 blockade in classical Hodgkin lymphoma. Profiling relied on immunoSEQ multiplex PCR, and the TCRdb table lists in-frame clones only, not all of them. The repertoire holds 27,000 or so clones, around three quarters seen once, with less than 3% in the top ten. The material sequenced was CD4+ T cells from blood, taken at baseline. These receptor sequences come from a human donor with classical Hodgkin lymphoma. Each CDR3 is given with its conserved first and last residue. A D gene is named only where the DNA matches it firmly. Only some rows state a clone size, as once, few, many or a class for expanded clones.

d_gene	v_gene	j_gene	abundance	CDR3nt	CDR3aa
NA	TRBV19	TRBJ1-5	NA	TGTGCCAGTAGTATTGAGGGTGGCAATCAGCCCCAGCATTTT	CASSIEGGNQPQHF
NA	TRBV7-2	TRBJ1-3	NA	TGTGCCAGCAGCTTCCCCGCGCTTGCTGGAAACACCATATATTTT	CASSFPALAGNTIYF
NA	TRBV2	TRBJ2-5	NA	TGTGCCAGCAGTGAAGCGCCCCAGGAGGTGACCCAGTACTTC	CASSEAPQEVTQYF
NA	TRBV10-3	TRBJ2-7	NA	TGTGCCATCTCCCGGGGTCAACCCTACGAGCAGTACTTC	CAISRGQPYEQYF
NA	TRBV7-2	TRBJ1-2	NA	TGTGCCAGCAGCTTGGCGGGGGGCGCACGCTATGGCTACACCTTC	CASSLAGGARYGYTF
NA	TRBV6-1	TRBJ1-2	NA	TGTGCCAGCAGTGAAAGGGAGGGTAACTATGGCTACACCTTC	CASSEREGNYGYTF
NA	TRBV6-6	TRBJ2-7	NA	TGTGCCAGCAGTTACGGGACACAAGACTACGAGCAGTACTTC	CASSYGTQDYEQYF
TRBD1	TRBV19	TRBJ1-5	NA	TGTGCCAGTAGTTCACAGGGGGCGCTTGGTCAGCCCCAGCATTTT	CASSSQGALGQPQHF
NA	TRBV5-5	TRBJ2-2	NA	TGTGCCAGCAGCTGGACAGTTCGCGCCGGGGAGCTGTTTTTT	CASSWTVRAGELFF
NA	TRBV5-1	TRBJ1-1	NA	TGCGCCAGCAGCTTGGAACAGAACACTGAAGCTTTCTTT	CASSLEQNTEAFF
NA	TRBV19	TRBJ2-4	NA	TGTGCCAGTAGTATCTTAATCTCGGAAAACATTCAGTACTTC	CASSILISENIQYF
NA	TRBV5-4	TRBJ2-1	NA	TGTGCCAGCAGGTCATTAGCGGACTCCTACAATGAGCAGTTCTTC	CASRSLADSYNEQFF
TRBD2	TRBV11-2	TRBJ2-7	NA	TGTGCCAGCAGCTTAGAATGGGGGGGTAGCTCCTACGAGCAGTACTTC	CASSLEWGGSSYEQYF
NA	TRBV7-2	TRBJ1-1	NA	TGTGCCAGCAGCTCTGAACTGAACACTGAAGCTTTCTTT	CASSSELNTEAFF
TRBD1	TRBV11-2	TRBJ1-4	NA	TGTGCCAGCAGCCAGGGGCAGACAGGGGATGAAAAACTGTTTTTT	CASSQGQTGDEKLFF
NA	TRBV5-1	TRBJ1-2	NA	TGCGCCAGCAGCTCCGGTGGGGGGGGCAGTATCTATGGCTACACCTTC	CASSSGGGGSIYGYTF
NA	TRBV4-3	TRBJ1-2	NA	TGCGCCAGCAGGGGCAGAGGACGACTCAATGGCTACACCTTC	CASRGRGRLNGYTF
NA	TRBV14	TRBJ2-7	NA	TGTGCCAGCAGCCAAGTTTCCAGGTCGGCCTACGAGCAGTACTTC	CASSQVSRSAYEQYF
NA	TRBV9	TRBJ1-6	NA	TGTGCCAGCAGCCCCGCCGGGGGATTATATAATTCACCCCTCCACTTT	CASSPAGGLYNSPLHF
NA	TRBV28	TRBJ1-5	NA	TGTGCCAGCAGTATCTTTGCGATATTCGCTCATCAGCCCCAGCATTTT	CASSIFAIFAHQPQHF
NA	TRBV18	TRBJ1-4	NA	TGTGCCAGCTCGCAGTATGAAAAACTGTTTTTT	CASSQYEKLFF
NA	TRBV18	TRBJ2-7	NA	TGTGCCAGCTCACCAGCAGGATATGGGTACGAGCAGTACTTC	CASSPAGYGYEQYF
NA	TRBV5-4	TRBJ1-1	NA	TGTGCCAGCAGCTTGCCATCGGTGGTGAACACTGAAGCTTTCTTT	CASSLPSVVNTEAFF
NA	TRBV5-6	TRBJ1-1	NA	TGTGCCAGCAGCTTTTCCGCAGAAGCTTTCTTT	CASSFSAEAFF
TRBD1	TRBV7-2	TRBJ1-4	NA	TGTGCCAGCAGCTTAGCGGGACAGATAAATGAAAAACTGTTTTTT	CASSLAGQINEKLFF
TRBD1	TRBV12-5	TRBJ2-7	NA	TGTGCTAGTGGCCCGACCGGGACAGGGGAATTCTACGAGCAGTACTTC	CASGPTGTGEFYEQYF
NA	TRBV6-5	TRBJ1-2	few	TGTGCCAGCAGTTACGAGGGCTTGGGAGGCTACACCTTC	CASSYEGLGGYTF
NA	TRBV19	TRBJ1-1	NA	TGTGCCAGTAATAACGGAGGGGGGAACACTGAAGCTTTCTTT	CASNNGGGNTEAFF
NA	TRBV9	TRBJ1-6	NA	TGTGCCAGCAGCGTAGAGGCTCGTGGGGACCTTAATTCACCCCTCCACTTT	CASSVEARGDLNSPLHF
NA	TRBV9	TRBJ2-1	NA	TGTGCCAGCAGCTCGAAATTCATAGGGGATGAGCAGTTCTTC	CASSSKFIGDEQFF
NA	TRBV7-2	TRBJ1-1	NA	TGTGCCAGCAGCCCGATCTCGACAGGCAACACTGAAGCTTTCTTT	CASSPISTGNTEAFF
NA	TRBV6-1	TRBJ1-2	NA	TGTGCCAGCAGCAGGGGACGGAATGGCTACACCTTC	CASSRGRNGYTF
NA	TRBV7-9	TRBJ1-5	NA	TGTGCCAGCAGCCTGGGTGGATATAGCAATCAGCCCCAGCATTTT	CASSLGGYSNQPQHF
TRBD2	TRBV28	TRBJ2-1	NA	TGTGCCAGCAGTTCCTTAGCGGGAGTCTACAATGAGCAGTTCTTC	CASSSLAGVYNEQFF
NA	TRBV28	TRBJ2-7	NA	TGTGCCAGCAAGACAGCGCTTGGGTCCTACGAGCAGTACTTC	CASKTALGSYEQYF
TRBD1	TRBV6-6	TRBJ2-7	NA	TGTGCCAGCAGTTACTTAGACAGGGGCCTAGGGGAGCAGTACTTC	CASSYLDRGLGEQYF
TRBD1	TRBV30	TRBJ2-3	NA	TGTGCCTGGGCGAGGGACAGGAACACAGATACGCAGTATTTT	CAWARDRNTDTQYF
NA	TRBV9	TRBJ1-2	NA	TGTGCCAGCAGCGTAGGTTTGGCCTTCTATGGCTACACCTTC	CASSVGLAFYGYTF
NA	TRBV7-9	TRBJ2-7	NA	TGTGCCAGCACCTCCGGGAGCTACTACGAGCAGTACTTC	CASTSGSYYEQYF
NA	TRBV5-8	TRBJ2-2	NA	TGTGCCAGCAGAACCTACAGGGACGGCACCGGGGAGCTGTTTTTT	CASRTYRDGTGELFF
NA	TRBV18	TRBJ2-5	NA	TGTGCCAGCTCACCACCGTTTGAAACCCTGGAGACCCAGTACTTC	CASSPPFETLETQYF